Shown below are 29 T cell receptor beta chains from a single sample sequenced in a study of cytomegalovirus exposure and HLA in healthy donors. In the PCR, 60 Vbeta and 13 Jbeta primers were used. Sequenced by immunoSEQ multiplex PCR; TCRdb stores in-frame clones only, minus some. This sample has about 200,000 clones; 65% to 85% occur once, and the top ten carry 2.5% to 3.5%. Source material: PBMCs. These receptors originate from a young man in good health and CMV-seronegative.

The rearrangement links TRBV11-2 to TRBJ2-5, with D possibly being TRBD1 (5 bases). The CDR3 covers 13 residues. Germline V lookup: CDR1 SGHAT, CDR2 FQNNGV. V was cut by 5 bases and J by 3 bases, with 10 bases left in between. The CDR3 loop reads CASSTQGKETQYF. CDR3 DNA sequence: TGTGCCAGCAGCACTCAGGGTAAAGAGACCCAGTACTTC.

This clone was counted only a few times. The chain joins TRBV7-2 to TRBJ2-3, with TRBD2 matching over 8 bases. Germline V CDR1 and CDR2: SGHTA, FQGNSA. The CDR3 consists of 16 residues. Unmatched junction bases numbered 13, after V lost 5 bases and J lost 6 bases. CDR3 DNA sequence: TGTGCCAGCAGCATCCAGGGGAGCGGGGGTCGCGATACGCAGTATTTT. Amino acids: CASSIQGSGGRDTQYF.

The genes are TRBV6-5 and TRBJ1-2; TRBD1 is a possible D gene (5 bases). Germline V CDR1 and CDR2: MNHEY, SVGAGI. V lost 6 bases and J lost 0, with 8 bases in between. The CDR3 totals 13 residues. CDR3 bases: TGTGCCAGCAGGGAAGGGGCTAACTATGGCTACACCTTC. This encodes CASREGANYGYTF.

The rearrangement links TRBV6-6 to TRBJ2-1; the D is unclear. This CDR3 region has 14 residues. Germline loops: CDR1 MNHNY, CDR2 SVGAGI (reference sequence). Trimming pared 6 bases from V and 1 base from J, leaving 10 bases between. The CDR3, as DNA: TGTGCCAGCAGCTCCTATACGTCCTACAATGAGCAGTTCTTC. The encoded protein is CASSSYTSYNEQFF.

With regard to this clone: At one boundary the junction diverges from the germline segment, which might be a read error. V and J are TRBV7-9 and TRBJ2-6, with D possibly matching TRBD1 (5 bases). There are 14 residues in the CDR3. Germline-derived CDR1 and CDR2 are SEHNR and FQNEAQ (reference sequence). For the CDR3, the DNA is TGTTCCAGCAGCTGGGTCTCTGGGGCCAGCGTCCTGACTTTC. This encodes CSSSWVSGASVLTF.

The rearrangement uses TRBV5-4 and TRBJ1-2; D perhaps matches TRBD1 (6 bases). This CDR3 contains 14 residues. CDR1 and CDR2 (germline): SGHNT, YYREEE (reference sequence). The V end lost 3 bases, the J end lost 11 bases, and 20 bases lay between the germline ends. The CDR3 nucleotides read TGTGCCAGCAGCTCTACAGGGCAGGGTTTTCGATACACCTTC. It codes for CASSSTGQGFRYTF.

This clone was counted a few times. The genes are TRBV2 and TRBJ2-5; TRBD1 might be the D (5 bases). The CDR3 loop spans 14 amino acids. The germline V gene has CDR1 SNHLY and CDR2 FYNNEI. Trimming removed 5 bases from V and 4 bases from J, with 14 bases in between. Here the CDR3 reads CASSKRGGAETQYF. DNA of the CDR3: TGTGCCAGCAGTAAAAGGGGTGGCGCAGAGACCCAGTACTTC. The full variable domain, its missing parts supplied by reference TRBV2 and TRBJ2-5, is EPEVTQTPSHQVTQMGQEVILRCVPISNHLYFYWYRQILGQKVEFLVSFYNNEISEKSEIFDDQFSVERPDGSNFTLKIRSTKLEDSAMYFCASSKRGGAETQYFGPGTRLLVL.

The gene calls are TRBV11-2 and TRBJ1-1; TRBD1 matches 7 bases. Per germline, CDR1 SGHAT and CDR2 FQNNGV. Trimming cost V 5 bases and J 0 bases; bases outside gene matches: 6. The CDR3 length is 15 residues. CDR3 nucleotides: TGTGCCAGCAGCACGGGGACAGTGATGAACACTGAAGCTTTCTTT. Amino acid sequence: CASSTGTVMNTEAFF.

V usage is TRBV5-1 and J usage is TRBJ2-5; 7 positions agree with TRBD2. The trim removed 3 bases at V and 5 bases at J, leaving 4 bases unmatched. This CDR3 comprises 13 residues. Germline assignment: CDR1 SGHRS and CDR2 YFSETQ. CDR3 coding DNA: TGCGCCAGCAGCTCGGGACTATGGGAGACCCAGTACTTC. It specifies CASSSGLWETQYF.

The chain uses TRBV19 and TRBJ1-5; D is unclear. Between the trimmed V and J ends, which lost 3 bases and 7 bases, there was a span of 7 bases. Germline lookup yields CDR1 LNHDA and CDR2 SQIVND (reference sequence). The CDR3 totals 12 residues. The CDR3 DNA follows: TGTGCCAGTAGTATTCATCCCCAGCCCCAGCATTTT. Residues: CASSIHPQPQHF. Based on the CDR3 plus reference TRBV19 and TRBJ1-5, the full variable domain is DGGITQSPKYLFRKEGQNVTLSCEQNLNHDAMYWYRQDPGQGLRLIYYSQIVNDFQKGDIAEGYSVSREKKESFPLTVTSAQKNPTAFYLCASSIHPQPQHFGDGTRLSIL.

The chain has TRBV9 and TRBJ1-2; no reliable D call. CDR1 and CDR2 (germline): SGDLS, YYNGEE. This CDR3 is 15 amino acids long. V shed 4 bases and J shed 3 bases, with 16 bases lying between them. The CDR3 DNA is TGTGCCAGCAGCCCAGGAGGGAGGAATTACTATGGCTACACCTTC. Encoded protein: CASSPGGRNYYGYTF.

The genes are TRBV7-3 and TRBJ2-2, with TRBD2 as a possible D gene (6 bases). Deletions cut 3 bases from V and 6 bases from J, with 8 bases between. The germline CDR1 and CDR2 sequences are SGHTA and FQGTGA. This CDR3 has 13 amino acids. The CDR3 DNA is TGTGCCAGCAGCTTTTCTAGCGCCGGGGAGCTGTTTTTT. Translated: CASSFSSAGELFF.

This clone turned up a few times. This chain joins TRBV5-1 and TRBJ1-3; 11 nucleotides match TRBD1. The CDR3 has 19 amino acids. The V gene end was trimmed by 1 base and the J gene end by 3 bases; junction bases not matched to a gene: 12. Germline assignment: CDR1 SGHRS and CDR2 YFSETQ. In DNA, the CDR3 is TGCGCCAGCAGCTTGACTGCTTCCCCGGACAGGGGGCTTGGAAACACCATATATTTT. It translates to CASSLTASPDRGLGNTIYF.

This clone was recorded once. CDR3 in amino acids: CASSLQNTEAFF. CDR3 nucleotide sequence: TGTGCCAGCAGCCTCCAGAACACTGAAGCTTTCTTT. The chain recombines TRBV14 with TRBJ1-1; D unclear. Germline-derived CDR1 and CDR2 are SGHDN and FVKESK. Trimming took 4 bases from V and 1 from J, leaving 4 bases between them. This CDR3 is built from 12 residues.

The CDR3 here is CASSVGTGVPGELFF. CDR3 sequence (DNA): TGTGCCAGCAGCGTCGGGACAGGGGTCCCCGGGGAGCTGTTTTTT. The chain recombines TRBV9 with TRBJ2-2; the match to TRBD1 covers 10 bases. CDR1 SGDLS and CDR2 YYNGEE come from the germline V gene. The V and J ends lost 2 bases and 6 bases, in that order; junction bases with no gene match: 4. The CDR3 runs 15 residues.

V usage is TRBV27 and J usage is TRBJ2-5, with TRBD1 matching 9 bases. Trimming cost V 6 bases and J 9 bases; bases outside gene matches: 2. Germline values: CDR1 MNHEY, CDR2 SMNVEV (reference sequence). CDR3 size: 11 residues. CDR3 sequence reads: CASRRQGAQYF. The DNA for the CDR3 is TGTGCCAGCAGACGACAGGGGGCCCAGTACTTC.

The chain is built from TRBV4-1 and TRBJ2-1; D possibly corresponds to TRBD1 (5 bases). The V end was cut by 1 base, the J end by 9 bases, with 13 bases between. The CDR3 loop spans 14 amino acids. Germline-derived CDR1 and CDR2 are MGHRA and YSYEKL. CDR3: CASSQVFATGEQFF. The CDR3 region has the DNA TGCGCCAGCAGCCAAGTATTCGCCACAGGTGAGCAGTTCTTC.

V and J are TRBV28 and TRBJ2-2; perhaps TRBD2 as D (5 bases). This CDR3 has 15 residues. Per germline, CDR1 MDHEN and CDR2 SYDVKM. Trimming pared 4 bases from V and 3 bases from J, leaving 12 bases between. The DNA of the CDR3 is TGTGCCAGCAGTTCGGGCCGGGGAGACACCGGGGAGCTGTTTTTT. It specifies CASSSGRGDTGELFF.

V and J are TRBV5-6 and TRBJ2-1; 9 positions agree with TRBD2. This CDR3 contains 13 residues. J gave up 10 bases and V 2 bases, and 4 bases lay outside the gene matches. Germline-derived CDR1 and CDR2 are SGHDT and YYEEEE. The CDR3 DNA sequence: TGTGCCAGCAGCTTATGGCTAGCGGGGGAGCAGTTCTTC. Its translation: CASSLWLAGEQFF. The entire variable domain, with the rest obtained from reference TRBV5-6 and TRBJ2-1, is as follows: DAGVTQSPTHLIKTRGQQVTLRCSPKSGHDTVSWYQQALGQGPQFIFQYYEEEERQRGNFPDRFSGHQFPNYSSELNVNALLLGDSALYLCASSLWLAGEQFFGPGTRLTVL.

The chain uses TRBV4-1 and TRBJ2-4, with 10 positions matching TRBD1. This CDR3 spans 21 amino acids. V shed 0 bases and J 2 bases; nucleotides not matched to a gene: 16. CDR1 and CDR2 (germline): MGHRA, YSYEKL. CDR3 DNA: TGCGCCAGCAGCCAAGATGGACCGACAGGGGGCTTAATCGCGACCAAAAACATTCAGTACTTC. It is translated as CASSQDGPTGGLIATKNIQYF.

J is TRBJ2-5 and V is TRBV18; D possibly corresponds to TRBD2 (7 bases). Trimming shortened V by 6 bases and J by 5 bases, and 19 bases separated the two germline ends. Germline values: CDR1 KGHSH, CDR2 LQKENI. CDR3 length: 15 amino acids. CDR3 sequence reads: CASSPEGGVPETQYF. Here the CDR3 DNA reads TGTGCCAGCTCCCCAGAAGGGGGGGTCCCGGAGACCCAGTACTTC.

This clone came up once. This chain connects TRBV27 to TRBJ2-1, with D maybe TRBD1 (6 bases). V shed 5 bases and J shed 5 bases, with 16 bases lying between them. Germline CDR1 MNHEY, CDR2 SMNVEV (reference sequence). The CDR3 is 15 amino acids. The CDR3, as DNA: TGTGCCAGCAGTCCCAGGCCTGGACAGCACAATGAGCAGTTCTTC. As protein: CASSPRPGQHNEQFF.

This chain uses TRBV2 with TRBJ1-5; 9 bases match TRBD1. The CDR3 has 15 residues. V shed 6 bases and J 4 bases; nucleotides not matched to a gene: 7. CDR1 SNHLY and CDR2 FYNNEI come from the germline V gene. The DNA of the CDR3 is TGTGCCAGCAGCTTCCGGGACAGGGATAATCAGCCCCAGCATTTT. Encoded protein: CASSFRDRDNQPQHF.

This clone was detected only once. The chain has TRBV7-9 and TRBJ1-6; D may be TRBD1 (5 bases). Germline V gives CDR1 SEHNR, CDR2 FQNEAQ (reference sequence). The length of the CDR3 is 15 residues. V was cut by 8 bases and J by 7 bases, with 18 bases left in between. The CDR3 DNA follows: TGTGCCAGCGGCCGCGAGGCAGGGAAAAATTCACCCCTCCACTTT. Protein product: CASGREAGKNSPLHF.

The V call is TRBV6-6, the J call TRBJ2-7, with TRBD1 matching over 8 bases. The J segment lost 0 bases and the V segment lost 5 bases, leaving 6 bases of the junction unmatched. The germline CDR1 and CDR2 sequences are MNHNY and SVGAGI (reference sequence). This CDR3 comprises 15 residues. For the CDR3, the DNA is TGTGCCAGCAGTCCCGACAGGGGCATCTCCTACGAGCAGTACTTC. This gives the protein CASSPDRGISYEQYF.

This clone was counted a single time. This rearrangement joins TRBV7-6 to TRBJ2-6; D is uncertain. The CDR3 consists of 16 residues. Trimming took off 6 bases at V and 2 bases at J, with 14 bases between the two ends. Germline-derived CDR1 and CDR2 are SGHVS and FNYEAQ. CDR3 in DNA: TGTGCCAGCAGTATCGCGGTTCTGCCTGGGGCCAACGTCCTGACTTTC. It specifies CASSIAVLPGANVLTF.

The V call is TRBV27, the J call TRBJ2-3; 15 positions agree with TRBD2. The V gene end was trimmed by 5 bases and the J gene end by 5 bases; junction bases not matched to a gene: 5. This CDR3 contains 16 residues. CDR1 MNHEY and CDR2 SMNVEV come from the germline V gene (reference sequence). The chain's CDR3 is CASSPWTSGGEDTQYF. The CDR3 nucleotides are TGTGCCAGCAGTCCGTGGACTAGCGGGGGGGAAGATACGCAGTATTTT.

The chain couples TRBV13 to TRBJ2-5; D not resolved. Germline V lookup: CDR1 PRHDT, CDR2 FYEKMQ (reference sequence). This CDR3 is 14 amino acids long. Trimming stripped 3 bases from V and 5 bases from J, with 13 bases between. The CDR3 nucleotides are TGTGCCAGCAGCTTTTATGTGGCGAGGGAGACCCAGTACTTC. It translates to CASSFYVARETQYF.

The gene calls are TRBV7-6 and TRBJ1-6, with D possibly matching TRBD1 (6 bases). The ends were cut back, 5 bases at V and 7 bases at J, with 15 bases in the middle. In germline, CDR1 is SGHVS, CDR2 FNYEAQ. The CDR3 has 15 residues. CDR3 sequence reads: CASSPGGGANSPLHF. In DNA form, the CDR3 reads TGTGCCAGCAGCCCCGGGGGGGGCGCGAATTCACCCCTCCACTTT.